This T cell receptor (beta chain) was sequenced for a study of T cell responses to AZD1222 COVID-19 vaccine. This CDR3 has 16 amino acids. CDR1 is SGHTA, CDR2 FQGNSA, per germline. J lost 4 bases, V lost 6 bases, and 10 bases had no gene match. Generated by immunoSEQ multiplex PCR, the TCRdb table keeps only in-frame clones and is missing some. The sample includes about 130,000 clones, approximately 88% seen only once; the top ten take 5% to 6%. The receptor was derived from an adult in good health. This sequence joins TRBV7-2 and TRBJ2-2; TRBD2 aligns across 8 bases. The source material was peripheral blood, sampled on day 0 of AZD1222 vaccination. The DNA of the CDR3 is TGTGCCAGCAGTCGACTCGGGACTAGAGCCACCGGGGAGCTGTTTTTT. This encodes CASSRLGTRATGELFF. The whole variable domain, remainder taken from reference TRBV7-2 and TRBJ2-2, is GAGVSQSPSNKVTEKGKDVELRCDPISGHTALYWYRQSLGQGLEFLIYFQGNSAPDKSGLPSDRFSAERTGGSVSTLTIQRTQQEDSAVYLCASSRLGTRATGELFFGEGSRLTVL.